These 20 T cell receptor beta chains came from one sample sequenced in a study of cytomegalovirus exposure and HLA in healthy donors. PCR was performed using 60 Vbeta and 13 Jbeta primers. Measured with immunoSEQ multiplex PCR; TCRdb has only the in-frame clones, and not every one. The sample contains some 180,000 clones, around 80% of which appear only once. Input material: PBMCs. These TCRs come from a woman aged 55-70 years in good health and CMV-seropositive.

This rearrangement joins TRBV5-1 to TRBJ2-7, with TRBD2 matching over 8 bases. Germline trimming cut 4 bases from V and 2 bases from J; bases unmatched to any gene: 5. The length of the CDR3 is 14 residues. The germline CDR1 and CDR2 sequences are SGHRS and YFSETQ. The DNA for the CDR3 is TGCGCCAGCAGCATGACTAGCGACACCTACGAGCAGTACTTC. Its protein product is CASSMTSDTYEQYF. Full variable domain (rest looked up from reference TRBV5-1 and TRBJ2-7): KAGVTQTPRYLIKTRGQQVTLSCSPISGHRSVSWYQQTPGQGLQFLFEYFSETQRNKGNFPGRFSGRQFSNSRSEMNVSTLELGDSALYLCASSMTSDTYEQYFGPGTRLTVT.

The chain joins TRBV30 to TRBJ2-2; maybe TRBD1 (6 bases). Germline V lookup: CDR1 GTSNPN, CDR2 SVGIG (reference sequence). The CDR3 covers 16 residues. V was trimmed by 3 bases and J by 6 bases, leaving 20 bases between them. The CDR3: CAWRVTTYRVAGELFF. The CDR3 DNA reads TGTGCCTGGAGAGTGACAACCTACAGGGTTGCCGGGGAGCTGTTTTTT.

In this sample, this clone turned up a few times. The V gene is TRBV7-8, the J gene TRBJ2-7, with 8 nucleotides matching TRBD1. Looked up from germline, CDR1 is SGHVS and CDR2 is FQNEAQ. V was pared by 5 bases and J by 2 bases, with 5 bases of the junction left unmatched. This CDR3 is built from 14 residues. This chain's CDR3 is CASSARTGTYEQYF. The CDR3 DNA reads TGTGCCAGCAGCGCCCGGACAGGGACCTACGAGCAGTACTTC. Full variable domain (remainder filled in from reference TRBV7-8 and TRBJ2-7): GAGVSQSPRYKVAKRGQDVALRCDPISGHVSLFWYQQALGQGPEFLTYFQNEAQLDKSGLPSDRFFAERPEGSVSTLKIQRTQQEDSAVYLCASSARTGTYEQYFGPGTRLTVT.

The chain carries TRBV2 and TRBJ2-7; D is possibly TRBD2 (5 bases). This CDR3 comprises 12 residues. From germline, CDR1 is SNHLY and CDR2 FYNNEI. Between the trimmed V and J ends, which lost 5 bases and 6 bases, there was a span of 11 bases. Here the CDR3 reads CASSRDVGEQYF. CDR3 bases: TGTGCCAGCAGTCGGGATGTCGGCGAGCAGTACTTC. The whole variable domain, remainder taken from reference TRBV2 and TRBJ2-7, is EPEVTQTPSHQVTQMGQEVILRCVPISNHLYFYWYRQILGQKVEFLVSFYNNEISEKSEIFDDQFSVERPDGSNFTLKIRSTKLEDSAMYFCASSRDVGEQYFGPGTRLTVT.

This chain joins TRBV2 and TRBJ1-5; D not resolved. Germline V gives CDR1 SNHLY, CDR2 FYNNEI. V lost 6 bases and J lost 2, with 11 bases in between. The CDR3 runs 14 residues. CDR3 coding DNA: TGTGCCAGCAGAGAATACGGAGGCAATCAGCCCCAGCATTTT. As protein: CASREYGGNQPQHF.

The rearrangement joins TRBV2 to TRBJ1-5; the match to TRBD1 covers 9 bases. V lost 6 bases and J lost 0; bases outside the gene matches: 6. Germline assignment: CDR1 SNHLY and CDR2 FYNNEI. This CDR3 is 16 amino acids long. Written as DNA, the CDR3 is TGTGCCAGCAGGAAGGACAGGGGCGATAGCAATCAGCCCCAGCATTTT. Protein sequence: CASRKDRGDSNQPQHF.

The chain links TRBV7-2 to TRBJ1-2; 8 bases agree with TRBD1. Germline loops: CDR1 SGHTA, CDR2 FQGNSA. V dropped 5 bases and J dropped 2; count of bases not matched to a gene: 4. This CDR3 comprises 14 residues. This CDR3 reads CASSPGQGNYGYTF. DNA for the CDR3: TGTGCCAGCAGCCCCGGACAGGGCAACTATGGCTACACCTTC. Drawing the rest from reference TRBV7-2 and TRBJ1-2, the complete variable domain is GAGVSQSPSNKVTEKGKDVELRCDPISGHTALYWYRQSLGQGLEFLIYFQGNSAPDKSGLPSDRFSAERTGGSVSTLTIQRTQQEDSAVYLCASSPGQGNYGYTFGSGTRLTVV.

The J gene is TRBJ2-3, the V gene TRBV27; 9 bases agree with TRBD1. Unmatched junction bases numbered 5, after V lost 0 bases and J lost 7 bases. The germline V gene encodes CDR1 MNHEY and CDR2 SMNVEV (reference sequence). The CDR3 sequence is 15 residues long. The CDR3 protein is CASSLSNRGRNTQYF. DNA of the CDR3: TGTGCCAGCAGTTTATCGAACAGGGGGCGAAATACGCAGTATTTT.

V and J are TRBV4-2 and TRBJ2-7, with D maybe TRBD2 (7 bases). CDR1 is LGHNA, CDR2 YNFKEQ, per germline. The CDR3 sequence is 16 residues long. V was shortened by 0 bases and J by 4 bases, with 16 bases between the two germline ends. CDR3 in amino acids: CASSQEGRGQHYEQYF. The CDR3 DNA is TGTGCCAGCAGCCAAGAGGGGCGGGGGCAGCATTACGAGCAGTACTTC.

Comments on this clone: One junction end does not reproduce the germline sequence, and a read error may be involved. This rearrangement joins TRBV7-9 to TRBJ1-2; D gene ambiguous. Looked up from germline, CDR1 is SEHNR and CDR2 is FQNEAQ (reference sequence). The CDR3 is made up of 16 amino acids. The CDR3 region has the DNA TGTTCCAGCAGCCCTCCCCTTAAGACTGTATTCTATGGCTACACCTTC. Protein: CSSSPPLKTVFYGYTF.

V is TRBV7-9 and J is TRBJ2-7; TRBD2 agrees at 7 bases. Looked up from germline, CDR1 is SEHNR and CDR2 is FQNEAQ (reference sequence). The CDR3 consists of 14 residues. J was trimmed by 3 bases and V by 2 bases; bases with no gene match: 4. The CDR3 bases are TGTGCCAGCAGCTTACGGGGGGATAGCTACGAGCAGTACTTC. Amino acids: CASSLRGDSYEQYF. Drawing the rest from reference TRBV7-9 and TRBJ2-7, the complete variable domain is DTGVSQNPRHKITKRGQNVTFRCDPISEHNRLYWYRQTLGQGPEFLTYFQNEAQLEKSRLLSDRFSAERPKGSFSTLEIQRTEQGDSAMYLCASSLRGDSYEQYFGPGTRLTVT.

Turning to this clone: This may be a read error, as it is one base from a much larger clone. J is TRBJ2-5 and V is TRBV6-6, with D unclear. The J call may be wrong; the DNA end is better matched by TRBJ2-7. The germline V gene encodes CDR1 MNHNY and CDR2 SVGAGI (reference sequence). CDR3 length equals 14 residues. In DNA form, the CDR3 reads TGTGTCAGCAGTTCAGGCGACCACGTCTACGAGCAGTACTTC. Translation gives CVSSSGDHVYEQYF.

This clone was counted a single time. V gene TRBV5-1 combines with J gene TRBJ1-6; D unclear. CDR3 length: 14 residues. V lost 0 bases, J lost 9 bases, and 10 bases lay in between. The germline V gene has CDR1 SGHRS and CDR2 YFSETQ. The CDR3 here is CASSLAPIGSPLHF. The CDR3 DNA sequence: TGCGCCAGCAGCTTGGCACCCATCGGTTCACCCCTCCACTTT.

This clone occurred a few times. CDR3 nucleotide sequence: TGTGCCAGTAGTATTCGAGGGCAGAGCTCCTACGAGCAGTACTTC. The encoded protein is CASSIRGQSSYEQYF. J is TRBJ2-7 and V is TRBV19; perhaps TRBD2 as D (5 bases). Germline assignment: CDR1 LNHDA and CDR2 SQIVND (reference sequence). V shed 3 bases and J shed 0 bases, with 12 bases lying between them. CDR3 size: 15 residues.

In its sample, this clone was seen a few times. The chain has TRBV5-6 and TRBJ1-4; 7 nucleotides line up with TRBD1. Germline loops: CDR1 SGHDT, CDR2 YYEEEE. With V trimmed by 4 bases and J by 0 bases, 3 bases remained unmatched. There are 15 residues in the CDR3. The CDR3 DNA follows: TGTGCCAGCAGCGCGGGACAGACAACTAATGAAAAACTGTTTTTT. Translated: CASSAGQTTNEKLFF.

This chain links TRBV27 with TRBJ1-1; D possibly corresponds to TRBD1 (6 bases). CDR1 and CDR2 from the germline V gene are MNHEY and SMNVEV (reference sequence). The length of the CDR3 is 15 residues. Deletions cut 6 bases from V and 10 bases from J, with 24 bases between. CDR3 protein: CASRERTDWEHGAFF. DNA for the CDR3: TGTGCCAGCAGAGAAAGGACAGACTGGGAACATGGAGCTTTCTTT.

This clone was counted a single time. This rearrangement joins TRBV28 to TRBJ1-4; a possible D gene is TRBD1 (6 bases). Germline CDR1 MDHEN, CDR2 SYDVKM. Trimming stripped 5 bases from V and 6 bases from J, with 13 bases between. The CDR3 contains 14 residues. Here the CDR3 DNA reads TGTGCCAGCAGTCCAGGGGACATCGATGAAAAACTGTTTTTT. Protein sequence: CASSPGDIDEKLFF.

This clone was counted between two and nine times. V usage is TRBV5-1 and J usage is TRBJ2-3; TRBD1 matches at 7 bases. The CDR3 length is 16 residues. Germline CDR1 reads SGHRS; CDR2 reads YFSETQ. The V segment lost 1 base and the J segment 1 base; nucleotides outside the gene matches: 6. The CDR3 spells CASSLREGARTDTQYF. The CDR3 DNA follows: TGCGCCAGCAGCTTGCGAGAGGGGGCGCGCACAGATACGCAGTATTTT.

This clone is a singleton in its sample. The chain is built from TRBV9 and TRBJ1-4, with 8 bases matching TRBD1. This CDR3 is 14 amino acids long. Trimming took 3 bases from V and 6 from J; bases not matched to a gene: 4. Germline CDR1 and CDR2: SGDLS and YYNGEE. The CDR3 DNA sequence: TGTGCCAGCAGCGAAGGACAGGGTTATGAAAAACTGTTTTTT. Amino acids: CASSEGQGYEKLFF.

CDR3 bases: TGTGCCAGTAGTTTGGGAGCCGGGACAGGGGGCGTTCAGCCCCAGCATTTT. Its translation is CASSLGAGTGGVQPQHF. The J gene is TRBJ1-5, the V gene TRBV19, with 12 bases identical to TRBD1. This CDR3 region has 17 residues. Looked up from germline, CDR1 is LNHDA and CDR2 is SQIVND (reference sequence). V was pared by 5 bases and J by 6 bases, with 11 bases of the junction left unmatched.